Listed below are T cell receptor beta chains from one sample, sequenced in a study of identical twins. MiXCR, run by TCRdb on the 5' RACE reads, gives a single entry per CDR3 protein. This sample has about 520,000 distinct CDR3 sequences; less than 25% occur once, and the top ten carry 0.8% to 1%. The same data also went into a second study, on T cells expressing NK-cell markers.

What was sequenced was CD4+ T cells sorted from blood. These receptors were collected from a young woman in good health. CDR3s include the opening cysteine and the closing phenylalanine or tryptophan. Each record gives: V gene, D gene, clone size, J gene, CDR3 DNA, CDR3 protein. D genes are given only for firm matches. The size entry is marked missing in some rows and otherwise reads once, few, many or a size class.

v_call: TRBV10-3; d_call: -; clone_size: many; j_call: TRBJ2-7; cdr3_nt: TGTGCCATCAGTGATGTTAGTCCAGCAAGCTACGAGCAGTACTTC; cdr3_aa: CAISDVSPASYEQYF
v_call: TRBV5-1; d_call: TRBD2; clone_size: -; j_call: TRBJ2-1; cdr3_nt: TGCGCCAGCAGCTCGACTAGCGGGGGGCCCTACAATGAGCAGTTCTTC; cdr3_aa: CASSSTSGGPYNEQFF
v_call: TRBV3-1; d_call: -; clone_size: few; j_call: TRBJ2-1; cdr3_nt: TGTGCCAGCAGCCAAGGCAGGGTCGGGCAGTTCTTC; cdr3_aa: CASSQGRVGQFF
v_call: TRBV20-1; d_call: -; clone_size: -; j_call: TRBJ1-1; cdr3_nt: TGCAGTGCTAGGGAACAGGGAGCCGAAGCTTTCTTT; cdr3_aa: CSAREQGAEAFF
v_call: TRBV12-3/TRBV12-4; d_call: -; clone_size: few; j_call: TRBJ2-6; cdr3_nt: TGTGCCAGCACCACTGGGACTTTTGTTTCTGGGGCCAACGTCCTGACTTTC; cdr3_aa: CASTTGTFVSGANVLTF
v_call: TRBV5-1; d_call: TRBD1; clone_size: few; j_call: TRBJ2-7; cdr3_nt: TGTGCCAGCAGCTCCGGGACAGGCTCCTACGAGCAGTACTTC; cdr3_aa: CASSSGTGSYEQYF
v_call: TRBV20-1; d_call: -; clone_size: once; j_call: TRBJ2-7; cdr3_nt: TGCAGTGTTGAGGGTTACTACGAGCAGTACTTC; cdr3_aa: CSVEGYYEQYF
v_call: TRBV20-1; d_call: TRBD2; clone_size: -; j_call: TRBJ2-3; cdr3_nt: TGCAGTGCTGGGTCGGGAGGGACGGGGGGCACAGATACGCAGTATTTT; cdr3_aa: CSAGSGGTGGTDTQYF
v_call: TRBV2; d_call: -; clone_size: -; j_call: TRBJ2-7; cdr3_nt: TGTGCCAGCAGTGATGAACAGGGAATCACCAGGCAGTACTTC; cdr3_aa: CASSDEQGITRQYF
v_call: TRBV12-3/TRBV12-4; d_call: -; clone_size: few; j_call: TRBJ1-1; cdr3_nt: TGTGCCAGCACAATGGGACTGAACACTGAAGCTTTCTTT; cdr3_aa: CASTMGLNTEAFF
v_call: TRBV7-3; d_call: TRBD2; clone_size: -; j_call: TRBJ2-2; cdr3_nt: TGTGCCAGCAGCTTAATAGCGGGTACCGGGGAGCTGTTTTTT; cdr3_aa: CASSLIAGTGELFF
v_call: TRBV6-5; d_call: -; clone_size: few; j_call: TRBJ2-5; cdr3_nt: TGTGCCAGCAGTTATCGACTAGGGGAGACCCAGTACTTC; cdr3_aa: CASSYRLGETQYF
v_call: TRBV30; d_call: TRBD1; clone_size: few; j_call: TRBJ1-5; cdr3_nt: TGTGCCTGGACCCCTCGGGACAGGGATTATCAGCCCCAGCATTTT; cdr3_aa: CAWTPRDRDYQPQHF